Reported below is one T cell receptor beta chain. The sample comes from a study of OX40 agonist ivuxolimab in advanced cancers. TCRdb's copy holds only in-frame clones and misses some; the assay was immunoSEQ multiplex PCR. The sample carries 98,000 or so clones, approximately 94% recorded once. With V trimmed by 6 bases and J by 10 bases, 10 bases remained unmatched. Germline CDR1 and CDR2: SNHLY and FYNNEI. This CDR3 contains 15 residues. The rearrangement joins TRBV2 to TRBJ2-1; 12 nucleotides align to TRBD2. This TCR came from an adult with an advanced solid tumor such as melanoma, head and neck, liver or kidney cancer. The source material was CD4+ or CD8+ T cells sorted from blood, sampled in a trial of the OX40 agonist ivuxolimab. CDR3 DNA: TGTGCCAGCAGGTCCGGGACTAGCGGGTTTATCGAGCAGTTCTTC. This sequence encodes CASRSGTSGFIEQFF.